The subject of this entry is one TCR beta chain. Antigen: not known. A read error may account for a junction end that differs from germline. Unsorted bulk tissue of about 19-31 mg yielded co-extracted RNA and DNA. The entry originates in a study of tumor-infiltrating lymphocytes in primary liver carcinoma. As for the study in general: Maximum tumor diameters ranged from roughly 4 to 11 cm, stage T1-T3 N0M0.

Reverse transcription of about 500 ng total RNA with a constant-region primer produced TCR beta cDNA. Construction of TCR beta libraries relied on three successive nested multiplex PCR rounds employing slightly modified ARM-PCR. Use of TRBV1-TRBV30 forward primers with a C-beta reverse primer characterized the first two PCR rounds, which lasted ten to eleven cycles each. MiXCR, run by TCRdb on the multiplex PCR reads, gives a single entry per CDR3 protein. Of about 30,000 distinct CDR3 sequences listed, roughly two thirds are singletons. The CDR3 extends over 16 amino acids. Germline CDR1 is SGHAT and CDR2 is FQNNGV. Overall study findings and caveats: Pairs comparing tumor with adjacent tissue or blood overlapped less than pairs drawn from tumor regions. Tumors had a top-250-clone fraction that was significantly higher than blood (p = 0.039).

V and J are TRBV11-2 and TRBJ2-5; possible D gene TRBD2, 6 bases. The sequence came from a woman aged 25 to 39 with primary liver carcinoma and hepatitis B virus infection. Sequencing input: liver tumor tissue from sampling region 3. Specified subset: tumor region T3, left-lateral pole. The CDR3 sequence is CTSTFRTGTSRETQYF. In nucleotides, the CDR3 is TGTACCAGCACCTTTCGAACCGGAACTAGCCGAGAGACCCAGTACTTC.